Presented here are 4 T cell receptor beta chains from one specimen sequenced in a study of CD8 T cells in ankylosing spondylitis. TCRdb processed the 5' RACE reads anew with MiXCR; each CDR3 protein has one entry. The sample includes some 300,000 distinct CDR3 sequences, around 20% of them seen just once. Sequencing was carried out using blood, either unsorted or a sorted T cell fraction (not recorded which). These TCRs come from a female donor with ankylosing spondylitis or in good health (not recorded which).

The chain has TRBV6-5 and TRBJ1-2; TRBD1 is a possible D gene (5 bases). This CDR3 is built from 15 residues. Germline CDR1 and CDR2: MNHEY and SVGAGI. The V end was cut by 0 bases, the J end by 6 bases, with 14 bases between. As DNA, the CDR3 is TGTGCCAGCAGTTACTCGAAGAGGGGCGCCAATGGCTACACCTTC. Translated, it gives CASSYSKRGANGYTF.

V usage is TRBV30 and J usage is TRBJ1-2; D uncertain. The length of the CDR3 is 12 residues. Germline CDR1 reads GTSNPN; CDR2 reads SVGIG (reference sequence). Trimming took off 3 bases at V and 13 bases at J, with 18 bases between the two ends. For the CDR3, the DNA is TGTGCCTGGAGCGCTTCCGGTGGACTAGCCACCTTC. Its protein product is CAWSASGGLATF.

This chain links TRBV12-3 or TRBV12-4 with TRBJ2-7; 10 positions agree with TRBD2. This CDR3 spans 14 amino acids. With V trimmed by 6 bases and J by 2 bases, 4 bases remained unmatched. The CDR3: CASRRTSGPYEQYF. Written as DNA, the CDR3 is TGTGCCAGCAGACGGACTAGCGGACCCTACGAGCAGTACTTC.

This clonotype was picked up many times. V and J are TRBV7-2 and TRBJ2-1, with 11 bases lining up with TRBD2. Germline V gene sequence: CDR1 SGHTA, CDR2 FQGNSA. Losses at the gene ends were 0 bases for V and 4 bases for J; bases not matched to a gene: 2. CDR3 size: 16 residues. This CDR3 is CASSLAGLAAYNEQFF. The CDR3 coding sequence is TGTGCCAGCAGCTTAGCGGGACTAGCGGCGTACAATGAGCAGTTCTTC. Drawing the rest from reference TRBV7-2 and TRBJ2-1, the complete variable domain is GAGVSQSPSNKVTEKGKDVELRCDPISGHTALYWYRQSLGQGLEFLIYFQGNSAPDKSGLPSDRFSAERTGGSVSTLTIQRTQQEDSAVYLCASSLAGLAAYNEQFFGPGTRLTVL.